This T cell receptor beta chain came from a study of technical replicates of blood from a handful of donors. This CDR3 is 19 amino acids long. The germline V gene has CDR1 SGHDN and CDR2 FVKESK. Trimming took off 1 base at V and 2 bases at J, with 21 bases between the two ends. The table came from immunoSEQ multiplex PCR; TCRdb's copy has only in-frame clones and leaves some out. The data contain tens of thousands of clones, roughly 93% of them singletons. V gene TRBV14 combines with J gene TRBJ2-1, with D perhaps matching TRBD2 (5 bases). The sample consisted of T cells isolated from PBMCs. The sequence was obtained from a human donor in good health. The CDR3 reads CASSQAYQVAGLPYNEQFF. In nucleotides, the CDR3 is TGTGCCAGCAGCCAAGCCTATCAAGTTGCGGGCCTTCCCTACAATGAGCAGTTCTTC.